The 4 T cell receptor beta chains below come from one sample, sequenced in a study of T cells in Graves' hyperthyroidism and ophthalmopathy. Researchers amplified the TCR beta CDR3 regions from RNA transcripts. HTBI primers drove first-round RT-PCR of the TCR CDR3. TCRdb itself ran the multiplex PCR reads through MiXCR, one entry per CDR3 protein. Of around 700,000 distinct CDR3 sequences listed, approximately 19% are singletons. The sequenced sample was blood. The receptor source for this set is a woman in her forties or fifties with Graves' hyperthyroidism that later progressed to Graves' ophthalmopathy.

The rearrangement joins TRBV5-1 to TRBJ2-3; 7 bases map to TRBD1. This CDR3 spans 18 amino acids. CDR1 is SGHRS and CDR2 is YFSETQ in the germline V gene. V gave up 0 bases and J gave up 0 bases; unmatched junction bases: 10. This CDR3 reads CASSLAGTDYSSTDTQYF. As DNA, the CDR3 is TGCGCCAGCAGCTTGGCCGGGACAGACTACTCTAGCACAGATACGCAGTATTTT.

This clonotype has ten or more counts. The chain combines TRBV20-1 with TRBJ2-2; 10 bases map to TRBD2. Per the germline V gene, CDR1 is DFQATT and CDR2 is SNEGSKA (reference sequence). The ends lost 3 bases at V and 5 bases at J; junction bases unmatched: 9. The CDR3 consists of 16 residues. The CDR3 sequence is CSASGSGGQTTGELFF. The DNA for the CDR3 is TGCAGTGCTAGTGGTAGCGGGGGGCAGACAACCGGGGAGCTGTTTTTT.

This rearrangement joins TRBV5-4 to TRBJ2-5; no definite D call. CDR1 is SGHNT and CDR2 is YYREEE in the germline V gene (reference sequence). This CDR3 is 12 amino acids long. V lost 0 bases, J lost 6 bases, and 6 bases lay in between. This CDR3 reads CASSLGEKTQYF. DNA of the CDR3: TGTGCCAGCAGCTTGGGAGAGAAGACCCAGTACTTC. The entire variable domain, with the rest obtained from reference TRBV5-4 and TRBJ2-5, is as follows: ETGVTQSPTHLIKTRGQQVTLRCSSQSGHNTVSWYQQALGQGPQFIFQYYREEENGRGNFPPRFSGLQFPNYSSELNVNALELDDSALYLCASSLGEKTQYFGPGTRLLVL.

This clonotype was found many times. This sequence joins TRBV12-3 or TRBV12-4 and TRBJ1-1; 8 bases agree with TRBD1. After removal of 5 bases from V and 4 bases from J, the junction contained 9 bases not matched to a gene. The CDR3 loop spans 15 amino acids. The CDR3: CASSPRQGRGTEAFF. DNA for the CDR3: TGTGCCAGCAGTCCTCGACAGGGGAGGGGCACTGAAGCTTTCTTT.